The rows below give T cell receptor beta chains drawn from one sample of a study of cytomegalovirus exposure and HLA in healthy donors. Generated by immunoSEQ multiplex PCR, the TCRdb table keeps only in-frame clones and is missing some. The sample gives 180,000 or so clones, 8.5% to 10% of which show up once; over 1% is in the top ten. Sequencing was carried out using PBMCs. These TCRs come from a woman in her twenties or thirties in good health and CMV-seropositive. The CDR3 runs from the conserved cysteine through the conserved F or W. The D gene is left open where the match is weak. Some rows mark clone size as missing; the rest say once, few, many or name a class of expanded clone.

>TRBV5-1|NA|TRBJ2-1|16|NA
CASSLIARSSYNEQFF
TGCGCCAGCAGCTTAATAGCGAGAAGCTCCTACAATGAGCAGTTCTTC
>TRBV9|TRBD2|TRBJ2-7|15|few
CASSVEGGGSYEQYF
TGTGCCAGCAGCGTAGAGGGCGGGGGGTCCTACGAGCAGTACTTC
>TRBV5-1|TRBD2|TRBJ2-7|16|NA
CASAKTASGVSYEQYF
TGCGCCAGCGCAAAAACCGCTAGCGGGGTCTCCTACGAGCAGTACTTC
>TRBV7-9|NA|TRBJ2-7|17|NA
CASSPGGLALSSYEQYF
TGTGCCAGCAGCCCTGGGGGTCTAGCGTTGAGCTCCTACGAGCAGTACTTC
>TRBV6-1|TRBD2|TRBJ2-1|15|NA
CASKLAGGRDNEQFF
TGTGCCAGCAAGCTGGCGGGGGGGAGAGACAATGAGCAGTTCTTC
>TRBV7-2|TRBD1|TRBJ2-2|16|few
CASSWGTGAHTGELFF
TGTGCCAGCAGCTGGGGGACAGGGGCGCACACCGGGGAGCTGTTTTTT
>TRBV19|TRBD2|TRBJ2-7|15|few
CASSNLAGSSYEQYF
TGTGCCAGTAGCAATCTAGCGGGAAGCTCCTACGAGCAGTACTTC
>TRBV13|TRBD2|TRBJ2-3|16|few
CASSLRAGGFSDTQYF
TGTGCCAGCAGCTTAAGGGCGGGAGGCTTCTCAGATACGCAGTATTTT
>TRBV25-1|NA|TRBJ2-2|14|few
CASRRDSNTGELFF
TGTGCCAGCAGGAGGGATTCCAACACCGGGGAGCTGTTTTTT
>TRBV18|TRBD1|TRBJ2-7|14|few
CASSTTGQGYEQYF
TGTGCCAGCTCTACAACCGGACAGGGCTACGAGCAGTACTTC
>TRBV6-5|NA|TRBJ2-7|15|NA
CASSSPGLAPYEQYF
TGTGCCAGCAGTTCCCCGGGACTCGCCCCCTACGAGCAGTACTTC
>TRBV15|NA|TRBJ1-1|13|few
CATSRQGGTEAFF
TGTGCCACCAGCAGACAGGGAGGAACTGAAGCTTTCTTT
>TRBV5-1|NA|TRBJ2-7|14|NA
CASSLVGSSYEQYF
TGCGCCAGCAGCTTGGTCGGTAGCTCCTACGAGCAGTACTTC
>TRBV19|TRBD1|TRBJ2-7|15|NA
CASSVGQGAAYEQYF
TGTGCCAGTAGTGTGGGACAGGGGGCGGCTTACGAGCAGTACTTC
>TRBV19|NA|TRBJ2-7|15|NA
CASSIGGHGSYEQYF
TGTGCCAGTAGTATAGGGGGACATGGCTCCTACGAGCAGTACTTC
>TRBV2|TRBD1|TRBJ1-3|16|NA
CASSEVRGPSGNTIYF
TGTGCCAGCAGTGAAGTTAGGGGGCCCTCTGGAAACACCATATATTTT
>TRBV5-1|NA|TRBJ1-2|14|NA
CASSYGGTNYGYTF
TGCGCCAGCAGCTACGGAGGGACCAACTATGGCTACACCTTC
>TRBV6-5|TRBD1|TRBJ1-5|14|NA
CAPSTGRGDQPQHF
TGTGCCCCCTCGACAGGGCGAGGGGACCAGCCCCAGCATTTT
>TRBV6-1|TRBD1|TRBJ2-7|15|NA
CASSEIGQGVNEQYF
TGTGCCAGCAGTGAAATCGGACAGGGGGTAAACGAGCAGTACTTC